The 32 T cell receptor beta chains in this list originate from one sample, sequenced in a study of cytomegalovirus exposure and HLA in healthy donors. The PCR employed 60 Vbeta primers together with 13 Jbeta primers. The data were produced by immunoSEQ multiplex PCR, yet TCRdb's version contains in-frame clones alone and is incomplete. In the table there are around 91,000 clones, 50% to 80% of which are singletons. Sequenced: PBMCs. These receptors originate from a man in his sixties in good health and CMV-seronegative.

The chain couples TRBV9 to TRBJ2-2; a possible D gene is TRBD1 (6 bases). Germline values: CDR1 SGDLS, CDR2 YYNGEE. The V end lost 3 bases, the J end lost 3 bases, and 9 bases lay between the germline ends. The length of the CDR3 is 14 residues. The CDR3 sequence is CASSGGQYTGELFF. CDR3 nucleotide sequence: TGTGCCAGCAGCGGCGGACAGTACACCGGGGAGCTGTTTTTT.

The chain is built from TRBV5-1 and TRBJ2-2, with 12 bases fitting TRBD2. There are 17 residues in the CDR3. From germline, CDR1 is SGHRS and CDR2 YFSETQ. Trimming took 0 bases from V and 5 from J; bases not matched to a gene: 5. The CDR3 bases are TGCGCCAGCAGCTTGGGACTAGCGGGAGTGAAAACCGGGGAGCTGTTTTTT. Amino acids: CASSLGLAGVKTGELFF.

The J gene is TRBJ2-5, the V gene TRBV19; D ambiguous. Trimming pared 5 bases from V and 4 bases from J, leaving 11 bases between. CDR1 LNHDA and CDR2 SQIVND come from the germline V gene (reference sequence). CDR3 length: 13 residues. In nucleotides, the CDR3 is TGTGCCAGTAGTTCCCCGCGCGGAGAGACCCAGTACTTC. It yields the protein CASSSPRGETQYF.

There are a few counts of this clone. The rearrangement links TRBV5-6 to TRBJ2-1, with a possible D match to TRBD2 (6 bases). The germline gives CDR1 SGHDT, CDR2 YYEEEE. V was cut by 3 bases and J by 5 bases, with 15 bases left in between. The CDR3 loop spans 15 amino acids. As DNA, the CDR3 is TGTGCCAGCAGCTGGGGACTTCGGATCCACAATGAGCAGTTCTTC. Its translation: CASSWGLRIHNEQFF. The full variable domain, its missing parts supplied by reference TRBV5-6 and TRBJ2-1, is DAGVTQSPTHLIKTRGQQVTLRCSPKSGHDTVSWYQQALGQGPQFIFQYYEEEERQRGNFPDRFSGHQFPNYSSELNVNALLLGDSALYLCASSWGLRIHNEQFFGPGTRLTVL.

The genes are TRBV11-3 and TRBJ2-1, with a weak D call TRBD2 (5 bases). V lost 2 bases and J 1 base, leaving 12 bases between the germline ends. Germline CDR1 is SGHNT and CDR2 is YENEEA. CDR3 length: 16 residues. The DNA for the CDR3 is TGTGCCAGCAGCTTATCGGGCGGGCCTTCCTACAATGAGCAGTTCTTC. Protein product: CASSLSGGPSYNEQFF.

This clone was detected a few times. V is TRBV27 and J is TRBJ1-2; the D gene is possibly TRBD1 (5 bases). CDR3 length: 16 amino acids. With 4 bases removed from V and 5 bases from J, the gap between germline ends came to 20 bases. Germline V gene sequence: CDR1 MNHEY, CDR2 SMNVEV (reference sequence). CDR3 DNA: TGTGCCAGCAGTTCCCCCCGCGGCGGGGACCGTTATGGCTACACCTTC. The encoded protein is CASSSPRGGDRYGYTF.

This chain joins TRBV10-3 and TRBJ2-7; TRBD2 might be the D (5 bases). The ends were cut back, 10 bases at V and 6 bases at J, with 16 bases in the middle. This CDR3 is 12 amino acids long. Germline lookup yields CDR1 ENHRY and CDR2 SYGVKD. CDR3 loop: CASGRGGSEQYF. CDR3 sequence (DNA): TGTGCCAGCGGCCGGGGTGGATCCGAGCAGTACTTC.

CDR3 sequence: CASSEASGAYNEQFF. The CDR3 bases are TGTGCCAGTAGTGAGGCTAGCGGAGCCTACAATGAGCAGTTCTTC. The rearrangement links TRBV19 to TRBJ2-1, with 7 bases lining up with TRBD2. V shed 5 bases, J shed 2 bases, and the junction held 6 bases outside the gene matches. Looked up from germline, CDR1 is LNHDA and CDR2 is SQIVND (reference sequence). This CDR3 is built from 15 residues.

The chain recombines TRBV7-2 with TRBJ2-1; the match to TRBD2 covers 8 bases. Germline CDR1 is SGHTA and CDR2 is FQGNSA. CDR3 length: 15 amino acids. With V trimmed by 5 bases and J by 3 bases, 6 bases remained unmatched. CDR3 nucleotide sequence: TGTGCCAGCAGCCTACGGACTAGCCGCTACAATGAGCAGTTCTTC. This encodes CASSLRTSRYNEQFF.

The genes are TRBV6-6 and TRBJ1-5; tentative D call: TRBD1 (5 bases). Germline V gene lookup returns CDR1 MNHNY and CDR2 SVGAGI (reference sequence). The CDR3 loop spans 16 amino acids. With 0 bases removed from V and 2 bases from J, the gap between germline ends came to 11 bases. CDR3 nucleotides: TGTGCCAGCAGTTACTCGGGGGGTAATGGCAATCAGCCCCAGCATTTT. Translation: CASSYSGGNGNQPQHF.

This rearrangement joins TRBV29-1 to TRBJ2-5; possible D gene TRBD2, 5 bases. V dropped 4 bases and J dropped 1 base, with 13 bases sitting between them. The CDR3 runs 14 residues. The V gene's germline CDR1 is SQVTM and CDR2 ANQGSEA. CDR3 in amino acids: CSVARGSSQETQYF. In DNA form, the CDR3 reads TGCAGCGTTGCCAGAGGGAGTTCCCAAGAGACCCAGTACTTC.

The chain employs TRBV7-9 and TRBJ2-6; 8 positions match TRBD1. The germline gives CDR1 SEHNR, CDR2 FQNEAQ (reference sequence). V shed 10 bases and J 2 bases; nucleotides not matched to a gene: 7. The CDR3 covers 15 residues. The CDR3 here is CATEDRAPGANVLTF. For the CDR3, the DNA is TGTGCCACCGAGGACAGGGCCCCTGGGGCCAACGTCCTGACTTTC.

This clone was counted only a few times. The chain couples TRBV6-1 to TRBJ1-6; 8 bases agree with TRBD1. V was pared by 2 bases and J by 6 bases, with 3 bases of the junction left unmatched. The V gene's germline CDR1 is MNHNS and CDR2 SASEGT. The CDR3 totals 15 residues. The chain's CDR3 is CASSEWTGPNSPLHF. DNA of the CDR3: TGTGCCAGCAGTGAATGGACAGGGCCTAATTCACCCCTCCACTTT.

This clone has a single count. The gene calls are TRBV7-9 and TRBJ1-5, with 9 nucleotides matching TRBD1. Germline V gene lookup returns CDR1 SEHNR and CDR2 FQNEAQ (reference sequence). This CDR3 spans 16 amino acids. V lost 5 bases to trimming and J lost 0 bases; unmatched junction nucleotides: 5. The DNA for the CDR3 is TGTGCCAGCAGCGCAGACAGGGGGGGTAGCAATCAGCCCCAGCATTTT. Amino acid sequence: CASSADRGGSNQPQHF.

This clone was seen just once. This specimen includes other DNA sequences encoding the same CDR3. The V and J genes are TRBV7-9 and TRBJ1-6; D possibly corresponds to TRBD1 (5 bases). Looked up from germline, CDR1 is SEHNR and CDR2 is FQNEAQ (reference sequence). The CDR3 length is 15 residues. V was pared by 5 bases and J by 5 bases, with 13 bases between. DNA of the CDR3: TGTGCCAGCAGCCCTCCAGGGCATGATAATTCACCCCTCCACTTT. It codes for CASSPPGHDNSPLHF. The entire variable domain, with the rest obtained from reference TRBV7-9 and TRBJ1-6, is as follows: DTGVSQNPRHKITKRGQNVTFRCDPISEHNRLYWYRQTLGQGPEFLTYFQNEAQLEKSRLLSDRFSAERPKGSFSTLEIQRTEQGDSAMYLCASSPPGHDNSPLHFGNGTRLTVT.

This clone was seen only a few times. The chain couples TRBV2 to TRBJ2-5; the D gene is possibly TRBD1 (6 bases). The ends were cut back, 6 bases at V and 5 bases at J, with 10 bases in the middle. Germline lookup yields CDR1 SNHLY and CDR2 FYNNEI. This CDR3 comprises 12 residues. CDR3 DNA: TGTGCCAGCAGGAACAGGGTTGAGACCCAGTACTTC. Its protein is CASRNRVETQYF.

The V call is TRBV7-2, the J call TRBJ2-5, with 12 bases lining up with TRBD1. The J call is uncertain, as TRBJ2-7 better fits the DNA end. CDR1 and CDR2 from the germline V gene are SGHTA and FQGNSA. This CDR3 has 15 amino acids. CDR3 DNA: TGTGCCAGCAGCCGAGGGGGACAGGGGGCTTACGAGCAGTACTTC. It yields the protein CASSRGGQGAYEQYF.

This clone has just a few counts. The rearrangement uses TRBV29-1 and TRBJ1-2, with TRBD1 identical over 7 bases. The ends lost 6 bases at V and 3 bases at J; junction bases unmatched: 7. Germline V CDR1 and CDR2: SQVTM, ANQGSEA. CDR3 size: 13 residues. The CDR3 bases are TGCAGCGTAGAGGACAGGTGGCACTATGGCTACACCTTC. Amino acids: CSVEDRWHYGYTF.

This chain connects TRBV19 to TRBJ2-7; 12 bases are a match to TRBD2. The CDR3 contains 17 residues. The germline gives CDR1 LNHDA, CDR2 SQIVND (reference sequence). The J segment lost 1 base and the V segment lost 3 bases, leaving 7 bases of the junction unmatched. CDR3 bases: TGTGCCAGTAGTATCGGCTCCCTAGCGGGAGGGTCCTACGAGCAGTACTTC. Translation: CASSIGSLAGGSYEQYF.

This clone has more than one count but fewer than ten. The chain couples TRBV7-6 to TRBJ1-6; no clear D gene. This CDR3 comprises 13 residues. The germline gives CDR1 SGHVS, CDR2 FNYEAQ. V gave up 1 base and J gave up 7 bases, with 5 bases separating them. CDR3 nucleotides: TGTGCCAGCAGCTTAGGAGGGAATTCACCCCTCCACTTT. Its protein is CASSLGGNSPLHF.

This clone came up a few times. This chain joins TRBV6-1 and TRBJ1-5, with D unresolved. Germline V gene data show CDR1 as MNHNS and CDR2 as SASEGT. This CDR3 spans 13 amino acids. The V end was cut by 5 bases, the J end by 6 bases, with 11 bases between. DNA for the CDR3: TGTGCCAGCAGTCCGGATCGGGGTCAGCCCCAGCATTTT. This codes for CASSPDRGQPQHF.

The chain recombines TRBV7-3 with TRBJ1-3; D might be TRBD2 (6 bases). The end of the DNA is better explained by TRBJ2-2, so the J call may be wrong. CDR3 length: 15 amino acids. Germline V lookup: CDR1 SGHTA, CDR2 FQGTGA. CDR3 bases: TGTGCCAGCAGCCCTGCACTAGCCAACACCGGGGAGCTGTTTTTT. Its protein is CASSPALANTGELFF.

The V call is TRBV7-9, the J call TRBJ2-7, with 9 bases fitting TRBD1. Losses at the gene ends were 1 base for V and 2 bases for J; bases not matched to a gene: 6. The CDR3 totals 16 residues. The germline gives CDR1 SEHNR, CDR2 FQNEAQ (reference sequence). The CDR3 region is CASSLVETGGTYEQYF. The CDR3 DNA is TGTGCCAGCAGCTTAGTAGAGACAGGGGGTACCTACGAGCAGTACTTC.

This clone was counted a few times. The sample holds other DNA sequences that translate to the same CDR3. The chain carries TRBV5-1 and TRBJ1-1; D ambiguous. CDR1 is SGHRS, CDR2 YFSETQ, per germline. This CDR3 has 15 amino acids. V lost 0 bases and J lost 2, with 11 bases in between. The CDR3 nucleotides are TGCGCCAGCAGCTTGGGAGAGAGCGGCAACACTGAAGCTTTCTTT. Encoded protein: CASSLGESGNTEAFF.

The J gene is TRBJ2-7, the V gene TRBV5-1; 7 positions match TRBD1. This CDR3 has 14 amino acids. Germline lookup yields CDR1 SGHRS and CDR2 YFSETQ. V trimming: 0 bases; J trimming: 7 bases; junction bases outside the gene matches: 7. The CDR3 here is CASSLGQGLSEQYF. CDR3 in DNA: TGCGCCAGCAGCTTGGGACAGGGCCTTAGTGAGCAGTACTTC.

The chain has TRBV7-9 and TRBJ1-2; a possible D gene is TRBD1 (5 bases). Trimming took off 1 base at V and 5 bases at J, with 11 bases between the two ends. The CDR3 contains 14 residues. Germline CDR1 is SEHNR and CDR2 is FQNEAQ (reference sequence). DNA for the CDR3: TGTGCCAGCAGCTTAGTTCAGGGTTCGTATGGCTACACCTTC. Amino acid sequence: CASSLVQGSYGYTF.

The rearrangement uses TRBV5-5 and TRBJ2-7, with D possibly TRBD2 on 6 matching bases. Between the trimmed V and J ends, which lost 7 bases and 2 bases, there was a span of 10 bases. Per the germline V gene, CDR1 is SGHKS and CDR2 is YYEKEE (reference sequence). This CDR3 region has 12 residues. In DNA form, the CDR3 reads TGTGCCAGCGGGGGGATTACCTACGAGCAGTACTTC. It is translated as CASGGITYEQYF.

A remark on this clone: Possible read error: a much larger clone is one base away. This chain links TRBV27 with TRBJ2-7; D is ambiguous. Germline V CDR1 and CDR2: MNHEY, SMNVEV (reference sequence). The CDR3 extends over 11 amino acids. Trimming shortened V by 3 bases and J by 3 bases, and 3 bases separated the two germline ends. The DNA for the CDR3 is TGTGCCAGCAGTTTCCGCTACGAGCAGTACTTC. Amino acids: CASSFRYEQYF.

The rearrangement uses TRBV5-1 and TRBJ2-7; perhaps TRBD2 as D (5 bases). In germline, CDR1 is SGHRS, CDR2 YFSETQ. This CDR3 comprises 14 residues. Trimming pared 6 bases from V and 5 bases from J, leaving 18 bases between. The CDR3 bases are TGCGCCAGCATGGAGGTGCGTGGAGTAAACGAGCAGTACTTC. Translated: CASMEVRGVNEQYF.

This chain connects TRBV23-1 to TRBJ1-5, with TRBD1 matching 12 bases. TRBV23-1 is annotated as an ORF whose role is uncertain. This CDR3 is built from 17 residues. Trimming cost V 3 bases and J 4 bases; bases outside gene matches: 7. The CDR3 DNA is TGCGCCAGCAGTCACATACCGGGACAGGGGGCAAATCAGCCCCAGCATTTT. Its translation is CASSHIPGQGANQPQHF.

The chain employs TRBV11-2 and TRBJ1-3; D not certain. The V end lost 0 bases, the J end lost 1 base, and 10 bases lay between the germline ends. Germline V CDR1 and CDR2: SGHAT, FQNNGV. This CDR3 has 16 residues. The CDR3 is CASSLDLSGSGNTIYF. The DNA for the CDR3 is TGTGCCAGCAGCTTAGATTTATCAGGTTCTGGAAACACCATATATTTT.

In DNA form, the CDR3 reads TGTGCCAGCAGCCTTCCACTAGCGGGGGGGGGCCAAGAGACCCAGTACTTC. Translated, it gives CASSLPLAGGGQETQYF. The chain recombines TRBV4-2 with TRBJ2-5; 13 bases fit TRBD2. Trimming removed 4 bases from V and 1 base from J; junction bases left unmatched: 6. The CDR3 contains 17 residues. Germline V CDR1 and CDR2: LGHNA, YNFKEQ.